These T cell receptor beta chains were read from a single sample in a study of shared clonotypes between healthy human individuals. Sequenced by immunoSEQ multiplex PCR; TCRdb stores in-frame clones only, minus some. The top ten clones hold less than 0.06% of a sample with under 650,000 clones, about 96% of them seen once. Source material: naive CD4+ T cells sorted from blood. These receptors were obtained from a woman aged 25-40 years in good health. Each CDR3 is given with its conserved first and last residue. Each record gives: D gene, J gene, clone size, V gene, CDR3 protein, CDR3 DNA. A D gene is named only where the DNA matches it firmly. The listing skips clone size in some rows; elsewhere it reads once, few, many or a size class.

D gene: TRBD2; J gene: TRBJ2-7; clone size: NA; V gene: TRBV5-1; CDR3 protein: CASSLLAGGGYEQYF; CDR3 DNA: TGCGCCAGCAGCTTGCTGGCGGGAGGGGGCTACGAGCAGTACTTC
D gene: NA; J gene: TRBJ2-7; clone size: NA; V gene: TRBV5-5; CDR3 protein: CASSLSSWGWQGSSEQYF; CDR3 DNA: TGTGCCAGCAGCTTGTCTTCTTGGGGCTGGCAGGGTTCCTCTGAGCAGTACTTC
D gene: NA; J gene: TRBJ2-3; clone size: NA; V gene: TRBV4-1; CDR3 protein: CASSQGVGGQGHTQYF; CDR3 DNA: TGCGCCAGCAGCCAGGGGGTGGGGGGCCAAGGGCATACGCAGTATTTT
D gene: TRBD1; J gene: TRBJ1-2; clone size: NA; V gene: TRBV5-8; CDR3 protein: CASSYPTGDYGYTF; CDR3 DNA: TGTGCCAGCAGCTACCCGACAGGGGACTATGGCTACACCTTC
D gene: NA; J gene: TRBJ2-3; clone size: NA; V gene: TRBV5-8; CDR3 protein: CASRLGLAAVGDTQYF; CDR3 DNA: TGTGCCAGCCGACTTGGACTCGCGGCCGTGGGGGATACGCAGTATTTT
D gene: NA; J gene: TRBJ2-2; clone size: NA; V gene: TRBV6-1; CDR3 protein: CASEFSRGLTGELFF; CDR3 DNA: TGTGCCAGCGAATTTTCAAGGGGGTTGACCGGGGAGCTGTTTTTT
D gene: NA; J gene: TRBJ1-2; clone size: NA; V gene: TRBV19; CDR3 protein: CASSIGQLYGYTF; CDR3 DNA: TGTGCCAGTAGTATAGGACAGCTTTATGGCTACACCTTC
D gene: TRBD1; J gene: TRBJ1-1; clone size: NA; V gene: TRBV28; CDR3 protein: CASSSTGQGKKAFF; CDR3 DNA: TGTGCCAGCAGTTCCACCGGACAGGGTAAAAAAGCTTTCTTT
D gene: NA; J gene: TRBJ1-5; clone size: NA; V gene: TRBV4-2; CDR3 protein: CASSREGSNQPQHF; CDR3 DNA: TGTGCCAGCAGCCGGGAGGGAAGCAATCAGCCCCAGCATTTT
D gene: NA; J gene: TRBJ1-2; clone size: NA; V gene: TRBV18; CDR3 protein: CASSPQAGTDYGYTF; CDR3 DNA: TGTGCCAGCTCACCACAGGCAGGGACGGACTATGGCTACACCTTC
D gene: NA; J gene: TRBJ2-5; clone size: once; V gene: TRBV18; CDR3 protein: CASSPVPPPETQYF; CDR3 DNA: TGTGCCAGCTCACCGGTCCCGCCTCCGGAGACCCAGTACTTC
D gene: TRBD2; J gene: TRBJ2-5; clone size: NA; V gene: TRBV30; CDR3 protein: CAWSDLPAGGPGETQYF; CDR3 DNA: TGTGCCTGGAGTGACTTGCCGGCGGGAGGGCCGGGAGAGACCCAGTACTTC
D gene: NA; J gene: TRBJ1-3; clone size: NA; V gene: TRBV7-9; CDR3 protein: CASSLGGRGGGGNTIYF; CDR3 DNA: TGTGCCAGCAGCTTAGGGGGCAGGGGCGGTGGTGGAAACACCATATATTTT
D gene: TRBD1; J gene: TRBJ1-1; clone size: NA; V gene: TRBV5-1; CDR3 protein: CASNGQGDTEAFF; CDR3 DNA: TGCGCCAGCAACGGACAGGGAGACACTGAAGCTTTCTTT
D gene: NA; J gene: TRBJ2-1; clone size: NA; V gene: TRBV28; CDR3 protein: CASRARDNEQFF; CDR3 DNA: TGTGCCAGCAGGGCTAGAGACAATGAGCAGTTCTTC
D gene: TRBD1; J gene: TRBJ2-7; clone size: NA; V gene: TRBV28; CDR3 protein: CASGDRQGSYEQYF; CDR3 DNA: TGTGCCAGCGGGGACCGACAGGGTTCTTACGAGCAGTACTTC
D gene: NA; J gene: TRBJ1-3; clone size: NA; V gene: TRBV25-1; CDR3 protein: CASSRVFGNTIYF; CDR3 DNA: TGTGCCAGCAGTCGGGTTTTTGGAAACACCATATATTTT
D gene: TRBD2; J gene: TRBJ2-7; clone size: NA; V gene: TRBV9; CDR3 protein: CASSSRGSGSYEQYF; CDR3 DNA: TGTGCCAGCAGCAGCCGTGGTAGCGGGAGCTACGAGCAGTACTTC
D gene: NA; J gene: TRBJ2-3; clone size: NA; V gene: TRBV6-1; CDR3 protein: CASSEKGGGVGTQYF; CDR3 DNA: TGTGCCAGCAGTGAAAAAGGGGGGGGCGTAGGGACGCAGTATTTT
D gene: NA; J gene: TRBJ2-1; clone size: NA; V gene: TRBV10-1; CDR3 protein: CASSEGQGSEQFF; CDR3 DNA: TGCGCCAGCAGTGAGGGGCAGGGCAGTGAGCAGTTCTTC
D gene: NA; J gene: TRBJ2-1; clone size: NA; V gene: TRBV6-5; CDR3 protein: CASSYRGRGGNEQFF; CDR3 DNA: TGTGCCAGCAGTTACCGGGGGAGGGGGGGCAATGAGCAGTTCTTC
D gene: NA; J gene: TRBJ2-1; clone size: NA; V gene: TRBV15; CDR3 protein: CATSTAIEGARNEQFF; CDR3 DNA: TGTGCCACCAGCACCGCCATAGAAGGGGCGCGAAATGAGCAGTTCTTC
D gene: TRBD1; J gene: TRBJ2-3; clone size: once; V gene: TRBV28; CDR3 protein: CASSSKGQGPDTQYF; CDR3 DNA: TGTGCCAGCAGTTCCAAAGGACAGGGACCAGATACGCAGTATTTT
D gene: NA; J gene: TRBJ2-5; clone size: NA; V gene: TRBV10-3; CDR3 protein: CATGTGAETQYF; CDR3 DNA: TGTGCCACCGGGACCGGCGCAGAGACCCAGTACTTC
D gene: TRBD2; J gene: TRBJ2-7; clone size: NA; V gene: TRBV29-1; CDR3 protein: CSVARLAGVYEQYF; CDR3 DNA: TGCAGCGTTGCGCGGCTAGCGGGAGTCTACGAGCAGTACTTC
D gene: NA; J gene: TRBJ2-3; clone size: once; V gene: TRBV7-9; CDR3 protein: CASSGRTRGANMEDTQYF; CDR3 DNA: TGTGCCAGCAGCGGGCGGACGAGGGGCGCGAACATGGAAGATACGCAGTATTTT
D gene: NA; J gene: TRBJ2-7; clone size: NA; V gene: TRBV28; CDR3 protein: CASSVGGSGSYEQYF; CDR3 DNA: TGTGCCAGCAGTGTCGGGGGATCGGGATCCTACGAGCAGTACTTC
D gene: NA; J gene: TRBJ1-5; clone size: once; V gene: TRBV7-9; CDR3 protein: CASSLGGSQPQHF; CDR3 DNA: TGTGCCAGCAGCCTAGGCGGCAGCCAGCCCCAGCATTTT
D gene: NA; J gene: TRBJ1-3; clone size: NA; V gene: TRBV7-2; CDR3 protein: CASSFIGDSGNTIYF; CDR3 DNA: TGTGCCAGCAGCTTTATCGGTGACTCTGGAAACACCATATATTTT
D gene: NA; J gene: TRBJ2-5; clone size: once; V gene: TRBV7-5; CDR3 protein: CVRSFGQAETQYF; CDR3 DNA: TGTGTCAGAAGCTTTGGTCAGGCAGAGACCCAGTACTTC
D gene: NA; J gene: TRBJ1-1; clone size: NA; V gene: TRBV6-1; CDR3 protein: CASSARWGADTEAFF; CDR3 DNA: TGTGCCAGCAGTGCGAGATGGGGAGCGGACACTGAAGCTTTCTTT
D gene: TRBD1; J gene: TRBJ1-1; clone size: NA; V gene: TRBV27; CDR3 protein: CASSSLPSTGRHTEAFF; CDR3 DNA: TGTGCCAGCAGTTCCCTTCCATCGACAGGGCGTCACACTGAAGCTTTCTTT
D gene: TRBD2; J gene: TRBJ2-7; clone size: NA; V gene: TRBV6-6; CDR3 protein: CASSSPTAGLYEQYF; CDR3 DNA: TGTGCCAGCAGTTCCCCCACAGCGGGGCTCTACGAGCAGTACTTC
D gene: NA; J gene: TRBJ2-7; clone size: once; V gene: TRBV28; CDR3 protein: CASSSAGQSSYEQYF; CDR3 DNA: TGTGCCAGCAGTTCTGCGGGACAGAGCTCCTACGAGCAGTACTTC
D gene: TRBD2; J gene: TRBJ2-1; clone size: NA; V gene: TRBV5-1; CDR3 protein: CASPGGNEQFF; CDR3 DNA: TGCGCCAGTCCGGGGGGCAATGAGCAGTTCTTC
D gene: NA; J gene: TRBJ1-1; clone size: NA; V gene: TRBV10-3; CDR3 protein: CAISELPGWAEAFF; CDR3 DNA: TGTGCCATCAGTGAGTTGCCAGGGTGGGCTGAAGCTTTCTTT
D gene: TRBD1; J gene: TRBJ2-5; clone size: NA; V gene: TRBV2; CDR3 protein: CASSGQGQETQYF; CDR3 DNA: TGTGCCAGCAGTGGACAGGGGCAAGAGACCCAGTACTTC
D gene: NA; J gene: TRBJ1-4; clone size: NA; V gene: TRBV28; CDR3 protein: CASTGGGNWEKLFF; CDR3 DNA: TGTGCCAGCACCGGGGGGGGGAATTGGGAAAAACTGTTTTTT
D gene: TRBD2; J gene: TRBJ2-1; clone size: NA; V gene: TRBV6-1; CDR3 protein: CASSGRLAGSSYNEQFF; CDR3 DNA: TGTGCCAGCAGTGGTAGATTAGCGGGAAGCTCCTACAATGAGCAGTTCTTC
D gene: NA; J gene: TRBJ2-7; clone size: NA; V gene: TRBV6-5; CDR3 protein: CASSYSSSSHEQYF; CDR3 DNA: TGTGCCAGCAGTTACTCGAGTAGCTCCCACGAGCAGTACTTC
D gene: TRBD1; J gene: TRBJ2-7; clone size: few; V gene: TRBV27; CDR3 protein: CASHPGQGVYEQYF; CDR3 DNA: TGTGCCAGTCATCCGGGACAGGGGGTATACGAGCAGTACTTC
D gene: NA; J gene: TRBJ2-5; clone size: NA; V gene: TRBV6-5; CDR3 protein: CATQGLETQYF; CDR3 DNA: TGTGCCACACAGGGTTTGGAGACCCAGTACTTC
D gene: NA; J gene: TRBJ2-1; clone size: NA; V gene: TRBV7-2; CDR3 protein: CASSLSGRDPYNEQFF; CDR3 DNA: TGTGCCAGCAGCCTAAGCGGGCGGGACCCCTACAATGAGCAGTTCTTC